Given below is one T cell receptor (beta chain) in context. This specimen comes from a study of tumor-infiltrating lymphocytes in oesophageal squamous cell carcinoma. TCRdb independently ran MiXCR on the PCR reads; one entry per CDR3 protein. The sample lists 9,500 to 13,000 distinct CDR3 sequences, roughly three fifths occurring once. V was clipped by 2 bases and J by 12 bases; unmatched bases: 16. This CDR3 has 16 amino acids. Per the germline V gene, CDR1 is SGHAT and CDR2 is FQNNGV. Source material: esophageal tumor tissue. The TCR was taken from a female donor with esophageal squamous cell carcinoma. The rearrangement joins TRBV11-2 to TRBJ2-7; 10 bases align to TRBD2. CDR3 sequence (DNA): TGTGCCAGCAGCTTAAGGGATTCTAGCGGGGGCGCCGTTTTGTACTTC. This translates into CASSLRDSSGGAVLYF.